This is a list of T cell receptor beta chains from one sample in a study of cytomegalovirus exposure and HLA in healthy donors. Sequencing used immunoSEQ multiplex PCR; TCRdb keeps in-frame clones, though not all of them. The sample has some 140,000 clones. Sequenced input: PBMCs. These receptor sequences come from a woman aged 55-69 years in good health and CMV-seronegative. Both conserved end residues are part of each CDR3. D genes are given only for firm matches.

cdr3_nt,cdr3_aa,d_call,j_call,v_call
TGTGCCAGCAGCGTAGTGGGGGGTGCTAGCACAGATACGCAGTATTTT,CASSVVGGASTDTQYF,-,TRBJ2-3,TRBV9
TGTGCCAGTAGTAACGCTCGCGGGGTCTACGAGCAGTACTTC,CASSNARGVYEQYF,-,TRBJ2-7,TRBV19
TGTGCCAGCTCACCACTCCACAACAATGAGCAGTTCTTC,CASSPLHNNEQFF,-,TRBJ2-1,TRBV18
TGTGCCACCAACGAGGACAGGGGAGCAGATACGCAGTATTTT,CATNEDRGADTQYF,TRBD1,TRBJ2-3,TRBV15
TGTGCCAGCAGTGAGGGCAGGGACACTGAAGCTTTCTTT,CASSEGRDTEAFF,-,TRBJ1-1,TRBV2
TGCGCCAGCAGCTTGGATCCAGGAGGCAACTATGGCTACACCTTC,CASSLDPGGNYGYTF,-,TRBJ1-2,TRBV5-1
TGCGCCAGCAGCCTGGGACAGGACTCCTACAATGAGCAGTTCTTC,CASSLGQDSYNEQFF,TRBD1,TRBJ2-1,TRBV5-1
TGTGCCAGCAGCAGCCGAGTGAACACTGAAGCTTTCTTT,CASSSRVNTEAFF,-,TRBJ1-1,TRBV5-5
TGTGCCAGCAGCACAGACAGAAGCCGGTACACCGGGGAGCTGTTTTTT,CASSTDRSRYTGELFF,-,TRBJ2-2,TRBV5-6
TGTGCCAGCAGCGTCTCTTACGAGCAGTACTTC,CASSVSYEQYF,-,TRBJ2-7,TRBV11-2
TGTGCCAGCAGTTTATCACCGACAGGGGACTATGGCTACACCTTC,CASSLSPTGDYGYTF,TRBD1,TRBJ1-2,TRBV28
TGTGCCAGCGGTACCAGGGGCGCAAACAACATTCAGTACTTC,CASGTRGANNIQYF,-,TRBJ2-4,TRBV28
TGTGCCAGCAGCTTGGCCGGGGGGGATGGCTACACCTTC,CASSLAGGDGYTF,-,TRBJ1-2,TRBV5-4
TGTGCCAGCAGCAGGACTAGCGGGATAACAGATACGCAGTATTTT,CASSRTSGITDTQYF,TRBD2,TRBJ2-3,TRBV6-5
TGTGCCAGCTCACCGAAGGGGGCCGAGCAGTACTTC,CASSPKGAEQYF,TRBD1,TRBJ2-7,TRBV18
TGTGCCAGCAGTTTATCGGCCCGGGACAGCCTCTACAATGAGCAGTTCTTC,CASSLSARDSLYNEQFF,TRBD1,TRBJ2-1,TRBV27
TGTGCTAGTGGCCTAACCCCGTCCAATCAGCCCCAGCATTTT,CASGLTPSNQPQHF,-,TRBJ1-5,TRBV12-5
TGCGCCAGCAGCTTGGGGGGGCAGAACACTGAAGCTTTCTTT,CASSLGGQNTEAFF,-,TRBJ1-1,TRBV5-1
TGCGCCAGCAGCTTCACCGGACTAGCGGTAAATGAGCAGTTCTTC,CASSFTGLAVNEQFF,TRBD2,TRBJ2-1,TRBV5-1
TGTGCCAGCAGCCTGACAGGCACAGATACGCAGTATTTT,CASSLTGTDTQYF,-,TRBJ2-3,TRBV25-1
TGTGCCAGCAGCCCCTTGGATACGCAGTATTTT,CASSPLDTQYF,-,TRBJ2-3,TRBV7-9
TGCGCCAGCAGCCCAGCGGGGCAACAGGACTCACCCCTCCACTTT,CASSPAGQQDSPLHF,-,TRBJ1-6,TRBV5-1
TGTGCCAGCAGCTTGGGGACAGGGGGGAACTATGGCTACACCTTC,CASSLGTGGNYGYTF,TRBD1,TRBJ1-2,TRBV5-4
TGTGCCAGCAGCTCGCCCGGGGAACTAGCGGGGGGAGTAGATACGCAGTATTTT,CASSSPGELAGGVDTQYF,TRBD2,TRBJ2-3,TRBV7-9
TGCAGCGTTGAAGTGCTGGGGGCCTACTCTGGAAACACCATATATTTT,CSVEVLGAYSGNTIYF,-,TRBJ1-3,TRBV29-1
TGTGCCAGCACCGAGGACAGACCCACTGAAGCTTTCTTT,CASTEDRPTEAFF,-,TRBJ1-1,TRBV6-1
TGTGCCAGCAGCGGGACTAGCGGGGGGACCGGGGAGCTGTTTTTT,CASSGTSGGTGELFF,TRBD2,TRBJ2-2,TRBV7-3
TGTGCCAGCAGTTCTGGGCTAGCGGGGGGGCCAAGTGGGGCCAACGTCCTGACTTTC,CASSSGLAGGPSGANVLTF,TRBD2,TRBJ2-6,TRBV27
TGCGCCAGCAGTGAGTCATTCGACAGTTACGAGCAGTACTTC,CASSESFDSYEQYF,-,TRBJ2-7,TRBV10-2
TGTGCCAGCAGCCCACCAGGGAGGGTGGGCACTGAAGCTTTCTTT,CASSPPGRVGTEAFF,-,TRBJ1-1,TRBV7-8
TGTGCCAGCAGTTACTCCTTGACAGGGATTTCCTACGAGCAGTACTTT,CASSYSLTGISYEQYF,TRBD1,TRBJ2-7,TRBV6-6
TGTGCCAGCAACCTAGACCCTCACGGGGCCAACGTCCTGACTTTC,CASNLDPHGANVLTF,-,TRBJ2-6,TRBV7-9
TGTGCCAGCAGTTACTCAACAGGGGGCACTGAAGCTTTCTTT,CASSYSTGGTEAFF,TRBD1,TRBJ1-1,TRBV6-6
TGTGCCAGCAGCTACTCCCGTAATGAAAAACTGTTTTTT,CASSYSRNEKLFF,-,TRBJ1-4,TRBV5-6
TGTGCCAGCGACAGGGTCTCAAACACTGAAGCTTTCTTT,CASDRVSNTEAFF,TRBD1,TRBJ1-1,TRBV2
TGTGCCAGTAGTACCCTGACAGGGTATCGCAGCAATCAGCCCCAGCATTTT,CASSTLTGYRSNQPQHF,TRBD1,TRBJ1-5,TRBV19
TGTGCCAGCAGCGGCCGACAGGGACCAGATACGCAGTATTTT,CASSGRQGPDTQYF,TRBD1,TRBJ2-3,TRBV9
TGTGCCAGCAGTTCCCGGGACAGGGAACGCCGGGGACTGTTTTTT,CASSSRDRERRGLFF,TRBD1,TRBJ1-4,TRBV6-5
TGTGCCAGCAGCCGCACACTCCCGGGACTAGCGGAAAACAATGAGCAGTTCTTC,CASSRTLPGLAENNEQFF,TRBD2,TRBJ2-1,TRBV9
TGTGCCAGCAGCTTTGGGGGGGCCCCATTGACAGGTTCACCCCTCCACTTT,CASSFGGAPLTGSPLHF,-,TRBJ1-6,TRBV13
TGTGCCAGCAGTGTTGGTGACAGTAACACAGATACGCAGTATTTT,CASSVGDSNTDTQYF,-,TRBJ2-3,TRBV2
TGTGCCAGCAGCTTGGTTGGCAGGGGTAATTCACCCCTCCACTTT,CASSLVGRGNSPLHF,-,TRBJ1-6,TRBV5-6
TGCGCCAGCAGCCAAGAGAGGATGGTAAAACTGTTTTTT,CASSQERMVKLFF,-,TRBJ1-4,TRBV4-1
TGCAGCGCACGGCGGGGAACGGGTACTGAAGCTTTCTTT,CSARRGTGTEAFF,-,TRBJ1-1,TRBV29-1
TGTGCCAGCAGTCGACTAGCGGGGACAGATACGCAGTATTTT,CASSRLAGTDTQYF,TRBD2,TRBJ2-3,TRBV2
TGTGCCAGCAGTACCCCGAGGACAGAGAGGACTGAAGCTTTCTTT,CASSTPRTERTEAFF,-,TRBJ1-1,TRBV28
TGCGCCAGCAGCCAAGATCAGGAACTTTACGAGCAGTACTTC,CASSQDQELYEQYF,-,TRBJ2-7,TRBV4-1
TGTGCCAGCAGTGTTCTAGGTTCCTACGAGCAGTACTTC,CASSVLGSYEQYF,-,TRBJ2-7,TRBV25-1
TGCGCCAGCAGCTCGGGACAGGTGAACACTGAAGCTTTCTTT,CASSSGQVNTEAFF,TRBD1,TRBJ1-1,TRBV5-1
TGTGCCAGCAGTTCCCCCGGGACAGGGGAAAGGAACGAGCAGTACTTC,CASSSPGTGERNEQYF,TRBD1,TRBJ2-7,TRBV28
TGTGCCAGCAGCCAAACCGGGACAGGGGGCAATCAGCCCCAGCATTTT,CASSQTGTGGNQPQHF,TRBD1,TRBJ1-5,TRBV16
TGTGCCAGCAGCCAAGGCGGCGGTAGCACAGATACGCAGTATTTT,CASSQGGGSTDTQYF,-,TRBJ2-3,TRBV16
TGTGCCAGTAGTACGCACCCAGGGTATAGCAATCAGCCCCAGCATTTT,CASSTHPGYSNQPQHF,-,TRBJ1-5,TRBV19
TGTGCCATCAGTGGATCAGGAAATTCACCCCTCCACTTT,CAISGSGNSPLHF,-,TRBJ1-6,TRBV10-3
TGTGCCAGCAGCTTATTTACGGCGGGCGCGCGGGATACGCAGTATTTT,CASSLFTAGARDTQYF,-,TRBJ2-3,TRBV7-9
TGTGCCAGCAGCTTAGACTTACAGATGATAGCCAAAAACATTCAGTACTTC,CASSLDLQMIAKNIQYF,-,TRBJ2-4,TRBV7-9
TGTGCCAGCAGCTTGGCAGGGTCTTCGGAAGAGCAGTACTTC,CASSLAGSSEEQYF,-,TRBJ2-7,TRBV5-6
TGCAGCGTCGCAAGGGGGACAGGGAACACTGAAGCTTTCTTT,CSVARGTGNTEAFF,TRBD1,TRBJ1-1,TRBV29-1
TGTGCCAGCAGTATGAGGGGGCGCGGTTTAGGCTACACCTTC,CASSMRGRGLGYTF,TRBD1,TRBJ1-2,TRBV27